This T cell receptor beta chain comes out of a study of CD8 T cells in Susac syndrome. Control patients had untreated stable or active relapsing-remitting multiple sclerosis by revised McDonald criteria. This CDR3 has 18 residues. Germline V gene data show CDR1 as SGHTA and CDR2 as FQGNSA. V lost 2 bases and J lost 4; bases outside the gene matches: 15. cDNA came from approximately 0.5 to 1 ug RNA primed by random hexamers. Amplification of the TCR beta CDR3 was carried out by immunoSEQ multiplex PCR, which spanned a total of 54 Vbeta and 13 Jbeta segments. TCRdb reprocessed the immunoSEQ multiplex PCR reads with MiXCR, giving one entry per CDR3 protein. The repertoire holds 300,000 or so distinct CDR3 sequences, with 92% as singletons.

This sequence was found in a human donor with multiple sclerosis. Source material: CD4+ T cells from PBMCs. The chain has TRBV7-2 and TRBJ2-3, with TRBD2 matching over 7 bases. In nucleotides, the CDR3 is TGTGCCAGCAGCTTAAATTCCCCTGGCGGCGGGAGCCCAGATACGCAGTATTTT. Encoded protein: CASSLNSPGGGSPDTQYF.